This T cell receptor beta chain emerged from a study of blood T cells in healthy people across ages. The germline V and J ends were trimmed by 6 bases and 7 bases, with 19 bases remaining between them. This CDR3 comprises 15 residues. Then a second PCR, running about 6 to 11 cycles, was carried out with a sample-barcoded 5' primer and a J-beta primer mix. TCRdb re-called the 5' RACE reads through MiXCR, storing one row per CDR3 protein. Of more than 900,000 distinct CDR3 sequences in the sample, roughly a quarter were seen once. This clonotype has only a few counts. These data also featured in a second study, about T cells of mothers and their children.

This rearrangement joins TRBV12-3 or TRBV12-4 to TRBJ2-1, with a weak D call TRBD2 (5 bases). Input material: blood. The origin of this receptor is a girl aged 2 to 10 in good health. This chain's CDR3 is CASRAMTRDRNEQFF. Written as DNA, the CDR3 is TGTGCCAGCAGGGCCATGACACGGGATCGTAATGAGCAGTTCTTC.